Listed here are 9 T cell receptor beta chains from one sample, sequenced in a study of cytomegalovirus exposure and HLA in healthy donors. Some clones are missing from TCRdb's copy, which holds only in-frame ones; the method was immunoSEQ multiplex PCR. This table has about 130,000 clones, 89% appearing once. The sample consisted of PBMCs. The receptor set was obtained from a woman aged 18-29 years in good health and CMV-seropositive.

The chain recombines TRBV2 with TRBJ2-1; 7 nucleotides align to TRBD2. V shed 8 bases, J shed 0 bases, and the junction held 7 bases outside the gene matches. CDR1 SNHLY and CDR2 FYNNEI come from the germline V gene. This CDR3 is built from 15 residues. CDR3 bases: TGTGCCAGCCGTGGGCGGGGGAACTCCTACAATGAGCAGTTCTTC. Residues: CASRGRGNSYNEQFF.

This clone was seen more than once but under ten times. The chain couples TRBV5-4 to TRBJ2-7; D might be TRBD2 (6 bases). Germline lookup yields CDR1 SGHNT and CDR2 YYREEE (reference sequence). Trimming pared 4 bases from V and 9 bases from J, leaving 23 bases between. This CDR3 region has 15 residues. DNA of the CDR3: TGTGCCAGCAGCGAAACGGTCGGGGGATCTGAGGGGCAGTACTTC. It codes for CASSETVGGSEGQYF.

This rearrangement joins TRBV6-5 to TRBJ2-6; 7 nucleotides line up with TRBD1. Trimming removed 6 bases from V and 2 bases from J; junction bases left unmatched: 4. From germline, CDR1 is MNHEY and CDR2 SVGAGI. This CDR3 comprises 15 residues. This CDR3 is CASSLQGTGANVLTF. The CDR3 DNA reads TGTGCCAGCAGCTTACAGGGGACTGGGGCCAACGTCCTGACTTTC.

V is TRBV7-6 and J is TRBJ2-5, with D possibly being TRBD2 (7 bases). Germline loops: CDR1 SGHVS, CDR2 FNYEAQ. Trimming cost V 1 base and J 2 bases, with 11 bases left between them. The CDR3 is made up of 15 amino acids. The chain's CDR3 is CASSLGGGHQETQYF. The CDR3 DNA sequence: TGTGCCAGCAGCTTAGGCGGGGGCCATCAAGAGACCCAGTACTTC.

The V gene is TRBV28, the J gene TRBJ1-5, with 9 bases identical to TRBD1. The germline gives CDR1 MDHEN, CDR2 SYDVKM. There are 16 residues in the CDR3. The ends lost 5 bases at V and 3 bases at J; junction bases unmatched: 8. The CDR3: CASSPHGTGHNQPQHF. The CDR3 DNA reads TGTGCCAGCAGTCCCCACGGGACAGGGCACAATCAGCCCCAGCATTTT.

This sequence joins TRBV5-4 and TRBJ2-5; 9 nucleotides line up with TRBD2. V was pared by 4 bases and J by 5 bases, with 0 bases of the junction left unmatched. CDR3 length: 12 amino acids. The V gene's germline CDR1 is SGHNT and CDR2 YYREEE (reference sequence). This CDR3 is CASSAGGETQYF. The DNA of the CDR3 is TGTGCCAGCAGCGCGGGGGGGGAGACCCAGTACTTC. The entire variable domain, with the rest obtained from reference TRBV5-4 and TRBJ2-5, is as follows: ETGVTQSPTHLIKTRGQQVTLRCSSQSGHNTVSWYQQALGQGPQFIFQYYREEENGRGNFPPRFSGLQFPNYSSELNVNALELDDSALYLCASSAGGETQYFGPGTRLLVL.

The genes are TRBV6-6 and TRBJ2-7, with 7 bases fitting TRBD1. Unmatched junction bases numbered 10, after V lost 6 bases and J lost 2 bases. Germline values: CDR1 MNHNY, CDR2 SVGAGI (reference sequence). The CDR3 covers 15 residues. The DNA of the CDR3 is TGTGCCAGCAGGGGAAGCCGGGACAGAGCCTACGAGCAGTACTTC. It encodes CASRGSRDRAYEQYF.

The rearrangement joins TRBV30 to TRBJ1-2; TRBD1 agrees at 8 bases. CDR1 and CDR2 (germline): GTSNPN, SVGIG (reference sequence). V trimming: 5 bases; J trimming: 6 bases; junction bases outside the gene matches: 14. CDR3 length: 15 amino acids. The CDR3 coding sequence is TGTGCCTGGGCCGGGACAGGAACCCCTAGAAATGGCTACACCTTC. Translation: CAWAGTGTPRNGYTF.

The V gene is TRBV27, the J gene TRBJ1-5; possibly TRBD1 for D (5 bases). V lost 2 bases to trimming and J lost 9 bases, with 14 bases between them. CDR1 is MNHEY, CDR2 SMNVEV, per germline (reference sequence). CDR3 length equals 14 residues. Here the CDR3 DNA reads TGTGCCAGCAGTTTAAGCCAGGGTACTTGGCCCCAGCATTTT. Amino acids: CASSLSQGTWPQHF.